Shown below are 9 T cell receptor beta chains from a single sample sequenced in a study of CD8+CD57+ T cells in acquired aplastic anemia. The use of genomic DNA as template underpinned the TCR beta VDJ and CDR3 profiling. From the reads, TCRdb called clonotypes with MiXCR, one entry per CDR3 protein. The sample consists of some 410,000 distinct CDR3 sequences, 65% to 80% of them appearing once. Sequenced sample: sorted CD4+, CD8+, or CD8+CD57+ T cells (not recorded which) from PBMCs. Receptors were obtained from a human donor in good health, serving as a control.

Notes on this clonotype: One junction end does not reproduce the germline sequence, and a read error may be involved. The chain links TRBV9 to TRBJ1-2; TRBD1 is a possible D gene (6 bases). This CDR3 has 15 residues. CDR1 is SGDLS and CDR2 is YYNGEE in the germline V gene. The CDR3 here is CASSESNGGAGENTF. CDR3 coding DNA: TGCGCCAGCAGTGAGTCCAACGGGGGGGCCGGTGAAAACACCTTC. Filled out from reference TRBV9 and TRBJ1-2, the complete variable domain reads DSGVTQTPKHLITATGQRVTLRCSPRSGDLSVYWYQQSLDQGLQFLIQYYNGEERAKGNILERFSAQQFPDLHSELNLSSLELGDSALYFCASSESNGGAGENTFGSGTRLTVV.

With respect to this clonotype: The junction departs from the called germline gene at one end, perhaps through a read error. As DNA, the CDR3 is TGTGCCAGCTGTGAATTCACAGGGGGGCAGGCGGCGTACGAGCAGTACTTC. Residues: CASCEFTGGQAAYEQYF. The chain recombines TRBV25-1 with TRBJ2-7; TRBD1 aligns across 8 bases. Germline values: CDR1 MGHDK, CDR2 SYGVNS. The CDR3 length is 17 residues.

This sequence joins TRBV29-1 and TRBJ1-1; a possible D gene is TRBD1 (6 bases). The CDR3 runs 12 residues. Germline V lookup: CDR1 SQVTM, CDR2 ANQGSEA. The ends were cut back, 5 bases at V and 11 bases at J, with 18 bases in the middle. CDR3 loop: CSVTGQGNAAFF. The CDR3 nucleotides read TGCAGCGTTACCGGTCAGGGGAACGCTGCTTTCTTT.

J is TRBJ2-7 and V is TRBV18, with 11 positions matching TRBD1. The CDR3 extends over 15 amino acids. Unmatched junction bases numbered 8, after V lost 4 bases and J lost 6 bases. CDR1 is KGHSH and CDR2 is LQKENI in the germline V gene. CDR3 bases: TGTGCCAGCTCACGGGACAGGGGGGTGAGAGGCGAGCAGTACTTC. It translates to CASSRDRGVRGEQYF.

A few counts support this clonotype. The V and J genes are TRBV24-1 and TRBJ1-5, with 7 bases fitting TRBD1. Looked up from germline, CDR1 is KGHDR and CDR2 is SFDVKD. The CDR3 spans 15 residues. J lost 2 bases, V lost 3 bases, and 3 bases had no gene match. The CDR3 region has the DNA TGTGCCACCAGTGATCCTGGGACAGGCAATCAGCCCCAGCATTTT. This translates into CATSDPGTGNQPQHF.

This clonotype was found many times. The V and J genes are TRBV19 and TRBJ2-2, with a tentative D call TRBD1 (6 bases). V was cut by 9 bases and J by 3 bases, with 17 bases left in between. The germline CDR1 and CDR2 sequences are LNHDA and SQIVND (reference sequence). The CDR3 contains 15 residues. In DNA form, the CDR3 reads TGTGCCAGCAACTTACAGGGATCAGACACCGGGGAGCTGTTTTTT. Translating it yields CASNLQGSDTGELFF.

V gene TRBV20-1 combines with J gene TRBJ2-7, with TRBD2 matching over 8 bases. The ends lost 6 bases at V and 0 bases at J; junction bases unmatched: 10. The germline V gene encodes CDR1 DFQATT and CDR2 SNEGSKA (reference sequence). This CDR3 is 15 amino acids long. The CDR3 DNA sequence: TGCAGTGCCCAGCGGGCGGGGGGAAGCTCCTACGAGCAGTACTTC. Protein sequence: CSAQRAGGSSYEQYF.

The table lists this clonotype with many counts. This chain connects TRBV7-2 to TRBJ1-1; D gene unclear. There are 13 residues in the CDR3. Germline CDR1 and CDR2: SGHTA and FQGNSA. V lost 1 base and J 1 base, leaving 4 bases between the germline ends. The CDR3 here is CASSLDRNTEAFF. CDR3 sequence (DNA): TGTGCCAGCAGCTTAGACAGGAACACTGAAGCTTTCTTT.

This clonotype occurred once. This chain connects TRBV7-8 to TRBJ2-7, with TRBD2 matching over 12 bases. Losses at the gene ends were 3 bases for V and 4 bases for J; bases not matched to a gene: 4. The germline CDR1 and CDR2 sequences are SGHVS and FQNEAQ. The length of the CDR3 is 15 residues. The DNA of the CDR3 is TGTGCCAGCAGCTTCCGACTAGCGGGGGTGTACGAGCAGTACTTC. Amino acid sequence: CASSFRLAGVYEQYF.